One sample yielded the 10 T cell receptor beta chains listed below, sequenced in a study of T cell responses to AZD1222 COVID-19 vaccine. Sequenced by immunoSEQ multiplex PCR; TCRdb stores in-frame clones only, minus some. The table includes 90,000 to 150,000 clones, around nine tenths detected once. The sample was peripheral blood, taken on day 0 of AZD1222 vaccination. The receptors were sampled from an adult in good health.

In this sample, this clone turned up once. The chain is built from TRBV4-2 and TRBJ2-5; TRBD2 matches 11 bases. The length of the CDR3 is 14 residues. With 1 base clipped from V and 6 bases from J, the junction kept 1 base outside the gene matches. The germline V gene encodes CDR1 LGHNA and CDR2 YNFKEQ. The CDR3 spells CASSQGLAGKTQYF. The DNA for the CDR3 is TGTGCCAGCAGCCAAGGACTAGCGGGAAAGACCCAGTACTTC.

This chain connects TRBV12-3 or TRBV12-4 to TRBJ1-1, with D unresolved. The CDR3 has 13 residues. V lost 1 base and J 5 bases, leaving 8 bases between the germline ends. CDR3 DNA: TGTGCCAGCAGTTTAGAGCAAGGGACTGAAGCTTTCTTT. This translates into CASSLEQGTEAFF.

The genes are TRBV5-3 and TRBJ2-2; 14 bases match TRBD2. TRBV5-3 is flagged as an ORF with uncertain function. After removal of 3 bases from V and 4 bases from J, the junction contained 8 bases not matched to a gene. This CDR3 region has 18 residues. CDR3 amino acids: CARSSRLAGGPLTGELFF. CDR3 DNA sequence: TGTGCCAGAAGCTCGAGACTAGCGGGGGGGCCTCTCACCGGGGAGCTGTTTTTT.

The V gene is TRBV7-2, the J gene TRBJ2-3, with TRBD2 matching over 8 bases. V shed 1 base, J shed 5 bases, and the junction held 5 bases outside the gene matches. This CDR3 has 15 residues. Germline assignment: CDR1 SGHTA and CDR2 FQGNSA. The CDR3 DNA follows: TGTGCCAGCAGCTTAGGGGGACTAGATCGAGATACGCAGTATTTT. Its translation is CASSLGGLDRDTQYF.

This clone was observed a single time. The chain carries TRBV6-5 and TRBJ2-1; 12 nucleotides agree with TRBD2. The CDR3 contains 15 residues. Looked up from germline, CDR1 is MNHEY and CDR2 is SVGAGI. The trim removed 6 bases at V and 7 bases at J, leaving 7 bases unmatched. CDR3 sequence (DNA): TGTGCCAGCAGCTCTAGCGGGGGGGCCAGTAATGAGCAGTTCTTC. Its translation is CASSSSGGASNEQFF.

The chain links TRBV12-3 or TRBV12-4 to TRBJ1-1, with D maybe TRBD1 (5 bases). CDR3 length: 13 residues. V was cut by 7 bases and J by 4 bases, with 13 bases left in between. Here the CDR3 reads CASIQGTSTEAFF. DNA for the CDR3: TGTGCCAGCATCCAGGGAACGAGCACTGAAGCTTTCTTT.

This clone appeared a single time. The rearrangement uses TRBV5-8 and TRBJ1-1; no clear D gene. CDR1 and CDR2 (germline): SGHTS, YDEGEE. The V end was cut by 6 bases, the J end by 3 bases, with 9 bases between. The CDR3 covers 12 residues. The CDR3 sequence is CASTKKDTEAFF. DNA for the CDR3: TGTGCCAGCACAAAAAAGGACACTGAAGCTTTCTTT.

The chain carries TRBV5-1 and TRBJ1-4; 7 bases match TRBD1. The CDR3 spans 15 residues. V shed 4 bases and J 0 bases; nucleotides not matched to a gene: 3. From germline, CDR1 is SGHRS and CDR2 YFSETQ. The CDR3 DNA follows: TGCGCCAGCAGCATGGGACAGACAACTAATGAAAAACTGTTTTTT. This sequence encodes CASSMGQTTNEKLFF.

The gene calls are TRBV28 and TRBJ1-5, with 7 bases aligning to TRBD1. CDR1 and CDR2 (germline): MDHEN, SYDVKM. V lost 6 bases to trimming and J lost 4 bases; unmatched junction nucleotides: 6. This CDR3 spans 14 amino acids. The CDR3: CASSHGQVNQPQHF. Here the CDR3 DNA reads TGTGCCAGCAGCCACGGACAGGTGAATCAGCCCCAGCATTTT.

This clone was observed once. This specimen includes other DNA sequences encoding the same CDR3. This chain connects TRBV15 to TRBJ1-3; perhaps TRBD1 as D (5 bases). Trimming left V 0 bases short and J 2 bases short, with 11 bases between. This CDR3 comprises 16 residues. CDR1 and CDR2 (germline): LNHNV, YYDKDF (reference sequence). The CDR3 bases are TGTGCCACCAGCAGAGATACGTCCAGGGCTGGAAACACCATATATTTT. Translated: CATSRDTSRAGNTIYF.